The present T cell receptor (beta chain) was sequenced within a study of graft-versus-host responses after intestinal transplantation. CDR3 length: 15 amino acids. Germline CDR1 is SGHTA and CDR2 is FQGNSA. V was pared by 5 bases and J by 4 bases, with 11 bases of the junction left unmatched. The data were produced by immunoSEQ multiplex PCR, yet TCRdb's version contains in-frame clones alone and is incomplete. This repertoire shows 50,000 to 75,000 clones, 94% found once; its top ten account for around 0.4%. With regard to this clone: The target antigen is unknown.

The V gene is TRBV7-2, the J gene TRBJ2-7; 7 bases are a match to TRBD1. This receptor was taken from a human donor who was the organ donor for an intestinal transplant. The sequences come from unstimulated CD4+ T cells sorted from spleen or lymph node cells, collected before transplant. The CDR3 DNA reads TGTGCCAGCAGCCGACCAAAGGGGGCCCTTTACGAGCAGTACTTC. This translates into CASSRPKGALYEQYF.